This TCR beta chain appears in the sequencing data of a study of blood T cell repertoires in COVID-19. Study as a whole: Acute and convalescent COVID-19 specimens originated in the United States, Italy and Spain. From T cells, B-cell-depleted T cells, or PBMCs came the material, which was cDNA or gDNA.

This clone was seen once. Study processing details: By means of reference gene primer amplification, nucleated cell counts were estimated. TCRdb's copy holds only in-frame clones and misses some; the assay was immunoSEQ multiplex PCR. V and J calls and clone size are as listed in that table; D and trimming were resolved from the DNA. The top ten clones hold 1% to 1.5% of a sample with about 210,000 clones, about 91% of them seen once. Trimming removed 4 bases at V and 9 bases at J, with 13 bases between. This CDR3 contains 14 residues. Germline V gives CDR1 SGHTA, CDR2 FQGNSA. This TCR was sampled from a man under 40 with acute or convalescent COVID-19. The sequencing sample was made of peripheral blood. The V gene is TRBV7-2, the J gene TRBJ1-6; a weak D match, TRBD1 (5 bases). CDR3 in amino acids: CASSSDNLGSPLHF. The CDR3 DNA reads as TGTGCCAGCAGCTCGGACAACTTGGGTTCACCCCTCCACTTT. The variable domain in full, completed from reference TRBV7-2 and TRBJ1-6, reads GAGVSQSPSNKVTEKGKDVELRCDPISGHTALYWYRQSLGQGLEFLIYFQGNSAPDKSGLPSDRFSAERTGGSVSTLTIQRTQQEDSAVYLCASSSDNLGSPLHFGNGTRLTVT.